This T cell receptor beta chain came from a study of low-dose radiotherapy and immunotherapy resistance in tumors. The CDR3 covers 16 residues. Trimming stripped 2 bases from V and 0 bases from J, with 14 bases between. The germline V gene encodes CDR1 MDHEN and CDR2 SYDVKM. TRAV and TRBV primers primed cDNA for both TCRalpha and TCRbeta. Amplification of TCRs used a constant-region primer and V-primer adapter for roughly 21 PCR cycles. One entry per CDR3 protein, called by TCRdb with MiXCR from the reads. This table holds more than 90,000 distinct CDR3 sequences, less than 25% found once. This sample's time point: after trial treatment. Treatment reported: LDRT plus nivolumab, ipilimumab, low-dose cyclophosphamide and aspirin (RACIN trial).

The clonotype originates from a male donor with prostate cancer. Sequences were derived from PBMCs, sampled after low-dose radiotherapy plus immunotherapy. V usage is TRBV28 and J usage is TRBJ2-7; D may be TRBD2 (5 bases). DNA for the CDR3: TGTGCCAGCAGTTTAGGACTGGACGCGTGCTCCTACGAGCAGTACTTC. Protein sequence: CASSLGLDACSYEQYF.